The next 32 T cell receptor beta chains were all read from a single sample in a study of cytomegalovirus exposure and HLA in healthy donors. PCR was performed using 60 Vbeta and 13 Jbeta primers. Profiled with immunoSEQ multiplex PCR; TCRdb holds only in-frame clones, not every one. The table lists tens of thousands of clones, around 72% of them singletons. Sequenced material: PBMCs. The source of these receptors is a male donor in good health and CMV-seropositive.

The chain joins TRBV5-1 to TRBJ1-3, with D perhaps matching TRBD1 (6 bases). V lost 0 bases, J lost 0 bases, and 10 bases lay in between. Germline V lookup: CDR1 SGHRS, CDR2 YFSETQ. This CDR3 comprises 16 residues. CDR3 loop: CASSLEAGDSGNTIYF. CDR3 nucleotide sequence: TGCGCCAGCAGCTTGGAGGCAGGGGACTCTGGAAACACCATATATTTT.

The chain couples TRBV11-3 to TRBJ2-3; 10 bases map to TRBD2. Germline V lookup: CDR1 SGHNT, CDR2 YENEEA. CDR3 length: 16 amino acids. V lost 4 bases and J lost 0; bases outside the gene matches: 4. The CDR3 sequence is CASSSGLATSTDTQYF. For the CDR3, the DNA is TGTGCCAGCAGCTCGGGACTAGCGACCAGCACAGATACGCAGTATTTT.

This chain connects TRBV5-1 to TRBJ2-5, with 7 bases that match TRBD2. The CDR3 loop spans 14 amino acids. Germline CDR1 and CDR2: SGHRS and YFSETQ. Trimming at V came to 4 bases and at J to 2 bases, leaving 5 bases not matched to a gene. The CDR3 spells CASSPLGGQETQYF. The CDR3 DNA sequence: TGCGCCAGCAGCCCCTTGGGGGGGCAAGAGACCCAGTACTTC.

The CDR3 bases are TGCGCCAGCACCGCTGGAACAGGGCCCTACAATGAGCAGTTCTTC. Encoded protein: CASTAGTGPYNEQFF. The chain links TRBV5-1 to TRBJ2-1, with D perhaps matching TRBD1 (6 bases). The CDR3 runs to 15 residues. CDR1 and CDR2 (germline): SGHRS, YFSETQ. V was cut by 6 bases and J by 2 bases, with 15 bases left in between.

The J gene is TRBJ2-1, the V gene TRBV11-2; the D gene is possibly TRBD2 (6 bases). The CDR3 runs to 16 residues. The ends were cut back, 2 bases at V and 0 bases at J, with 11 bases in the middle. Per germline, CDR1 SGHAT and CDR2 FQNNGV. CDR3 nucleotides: TGTGCCAGCAGCTTACTAGCGCTGAGCTCCTACAATGAGCAGTTCTTC. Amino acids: CASSLLALSSYNEQFF.

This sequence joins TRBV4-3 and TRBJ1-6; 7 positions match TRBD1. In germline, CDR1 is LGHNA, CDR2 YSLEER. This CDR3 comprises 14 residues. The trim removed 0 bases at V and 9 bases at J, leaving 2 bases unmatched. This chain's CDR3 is CASSQDEGASPLHF. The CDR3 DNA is TGCGCCAGCAGCCAAGATGAGGGGGCTTCACCCCTCCACTTT.

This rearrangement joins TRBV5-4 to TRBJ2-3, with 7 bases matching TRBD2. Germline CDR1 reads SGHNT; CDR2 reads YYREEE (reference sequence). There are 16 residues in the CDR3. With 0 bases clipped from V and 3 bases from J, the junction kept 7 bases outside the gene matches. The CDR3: CASSLVAGVGTDTQYF. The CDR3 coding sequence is TGTGCCAGCAGCTTGGTGGCGGGAGTCGGGACAGATACGCAGTATTTT.

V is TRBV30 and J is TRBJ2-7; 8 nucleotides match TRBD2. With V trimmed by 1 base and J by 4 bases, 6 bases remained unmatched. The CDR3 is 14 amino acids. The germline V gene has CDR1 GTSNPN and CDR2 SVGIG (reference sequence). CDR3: CAWSAGGAGYEQYF. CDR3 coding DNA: TGTGCCTGGAGTGCCGGGGGGGCCGGTTACGAGCAGTACTTC.

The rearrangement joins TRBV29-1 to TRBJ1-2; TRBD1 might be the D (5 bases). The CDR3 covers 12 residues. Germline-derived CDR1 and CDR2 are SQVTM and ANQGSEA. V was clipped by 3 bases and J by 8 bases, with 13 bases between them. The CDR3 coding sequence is TGCAGCGTTGAGCCGTGGGGGGGAGGCTACACCTTC. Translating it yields CSVEPWGGGYTF.

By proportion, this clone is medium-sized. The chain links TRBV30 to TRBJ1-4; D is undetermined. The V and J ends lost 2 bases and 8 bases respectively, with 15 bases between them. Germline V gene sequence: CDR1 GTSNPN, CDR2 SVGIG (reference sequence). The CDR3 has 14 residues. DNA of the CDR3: TGTGCCTGGAGTAACGGGGAGGAAAGCGAAAAACTGTTTTTT. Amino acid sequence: CAWSNGEESEKLFF.

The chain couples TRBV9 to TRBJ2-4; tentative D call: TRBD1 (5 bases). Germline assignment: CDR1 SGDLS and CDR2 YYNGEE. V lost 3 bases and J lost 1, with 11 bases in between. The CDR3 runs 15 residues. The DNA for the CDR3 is TGTGCCAGCAGCGAAGGGAAGGGGGCCAAAAACATTCAGTACTTC. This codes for CASSEGKGAKNIQYF.

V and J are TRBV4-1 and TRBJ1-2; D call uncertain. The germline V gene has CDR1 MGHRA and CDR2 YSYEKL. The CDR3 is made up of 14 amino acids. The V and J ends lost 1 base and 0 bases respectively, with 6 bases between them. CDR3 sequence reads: CASSQASANYGYTF. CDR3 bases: TGCGCCAGCAGCCAAGCTTCAGCTAACTATGGCTACACCTTC.

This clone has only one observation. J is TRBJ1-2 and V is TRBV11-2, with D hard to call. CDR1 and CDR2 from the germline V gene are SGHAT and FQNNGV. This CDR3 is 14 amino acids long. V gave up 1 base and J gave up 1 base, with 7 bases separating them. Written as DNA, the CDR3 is TGTGCCAGCAGCTTAGTTGGGAGTAACTATGGCTACACCTTC. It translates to CASSLVGSNYGYTF.

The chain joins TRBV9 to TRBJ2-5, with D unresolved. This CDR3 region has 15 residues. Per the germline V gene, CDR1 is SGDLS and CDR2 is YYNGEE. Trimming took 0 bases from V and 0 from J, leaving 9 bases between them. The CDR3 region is CASSVGLADQETQYF. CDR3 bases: TGTGCCAGCAGCGTAGGATTGGCGGACCAAGAGACCCAGTACTTC.

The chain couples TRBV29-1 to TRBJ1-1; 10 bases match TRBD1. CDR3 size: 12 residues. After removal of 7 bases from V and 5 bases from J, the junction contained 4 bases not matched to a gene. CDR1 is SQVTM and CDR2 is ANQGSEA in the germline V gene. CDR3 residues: CSAGTGATEAFF. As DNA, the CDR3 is TGCAGCGCCGGGACAGGGGCAACTGAAGCTTTCTTT.

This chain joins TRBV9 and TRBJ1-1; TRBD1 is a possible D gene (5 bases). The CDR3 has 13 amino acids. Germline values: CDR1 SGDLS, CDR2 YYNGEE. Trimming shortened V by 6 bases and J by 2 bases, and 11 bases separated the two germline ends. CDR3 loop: CASTGGTNTEAFF. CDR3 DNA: TGTGCCAGCACCGGAGGGACTAACACTGAAGCTTTCTTT.

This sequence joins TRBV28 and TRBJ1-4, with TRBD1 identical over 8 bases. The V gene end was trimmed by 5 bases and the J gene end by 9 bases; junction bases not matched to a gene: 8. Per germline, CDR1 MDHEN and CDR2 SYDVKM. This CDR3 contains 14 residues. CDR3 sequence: CASSPGQGAKKLFF. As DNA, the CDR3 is TGTGCCAGCAGTCCCGGACAGGGCGCAAAAAAACTGTTTTTT.

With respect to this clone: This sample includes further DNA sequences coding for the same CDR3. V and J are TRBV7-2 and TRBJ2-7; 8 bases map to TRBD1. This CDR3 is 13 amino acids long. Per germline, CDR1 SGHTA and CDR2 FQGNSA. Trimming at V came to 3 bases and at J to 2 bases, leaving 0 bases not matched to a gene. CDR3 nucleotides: TGTGCCAGCAGCTTGGACAGGGCCTACGAGCAGTACTTC. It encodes CASSLDRAYEQYF.

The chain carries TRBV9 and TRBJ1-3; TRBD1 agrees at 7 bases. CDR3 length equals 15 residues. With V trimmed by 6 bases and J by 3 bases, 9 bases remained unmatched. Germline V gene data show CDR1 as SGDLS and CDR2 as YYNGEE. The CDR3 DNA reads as TGTGCCAGCACCCCCGCGTCAGGGGGTGGAAACACCATATATTTT. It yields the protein CASTPASGGGNTIYF.

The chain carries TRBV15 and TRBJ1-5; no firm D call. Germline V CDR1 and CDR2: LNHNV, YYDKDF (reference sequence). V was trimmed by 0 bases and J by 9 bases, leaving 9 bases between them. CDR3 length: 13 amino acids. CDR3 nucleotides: TGTGCCACCAGCAGAGATGGAGATAGGCCCCAGCATTTT. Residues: CATSRDGDRPQHF.

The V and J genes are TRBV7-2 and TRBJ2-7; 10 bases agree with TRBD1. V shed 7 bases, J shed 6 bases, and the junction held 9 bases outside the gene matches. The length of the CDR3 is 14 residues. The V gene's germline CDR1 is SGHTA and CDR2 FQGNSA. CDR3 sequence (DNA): TGTGCCAGCAACTGGGGACAGGGGACGAGCGAGCAGTACTTC. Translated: CASNWGQGTSEQYF.

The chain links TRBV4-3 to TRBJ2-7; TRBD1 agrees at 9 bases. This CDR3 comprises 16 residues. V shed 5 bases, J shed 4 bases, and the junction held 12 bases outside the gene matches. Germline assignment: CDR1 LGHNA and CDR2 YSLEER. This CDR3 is CASSSRTGDASYEQYF. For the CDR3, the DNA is TGCGCCAGCAGCTCTAGGACAGGGGATGCTTCTTACGAGCAGTACTTC.

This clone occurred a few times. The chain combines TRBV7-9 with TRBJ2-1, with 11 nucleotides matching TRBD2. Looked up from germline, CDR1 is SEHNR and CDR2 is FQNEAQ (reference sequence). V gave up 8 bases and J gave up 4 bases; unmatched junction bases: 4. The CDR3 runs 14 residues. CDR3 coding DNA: TGTGCCAGCGAGGGACTAGCGGATTACAATGAGCAGTTCTTC. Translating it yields CASEGLADYNEQFF.

The CDR3 DNA follows: TGTGCCAGCAGCTTTGACAGGATCGCCTACGAGCAGTACTTC. This sequence encodes CASSFDRIAYEQYF. The V call is TRBV11-2, the J call TRBJ2-7; a weak D match, TRBD1 (6 bases). The V gene lost 3 bases and the J gene lost 2 bases, with 11 bases spanning the gap. The CDR3 contains 14 residues. Germline CDR1 reads SGHAT; CDR2 reads FQNNGV. Filled out from reference TRBV11-2 and TRBJ2-7, the complete variable domain reads EAGVAQSPRYKIIEKRQSVAFWCNPISGHATLYWYQQILGQGPKLLIQFQNNGVVDDSQLPKDRFSAERLKGVDSTLKIQPAKLEDSAVYLCASSFDRIAYEQYFGPGTRLTVT.

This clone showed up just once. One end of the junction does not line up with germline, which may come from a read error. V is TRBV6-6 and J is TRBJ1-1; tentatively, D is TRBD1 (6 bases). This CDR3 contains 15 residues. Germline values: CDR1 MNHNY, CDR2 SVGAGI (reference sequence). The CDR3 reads CASNSYVDRDTEAFF. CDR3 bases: TGTGCCAGCAACAGCTACGTCGACCGGGACACCGAAGCTTTCTTT.

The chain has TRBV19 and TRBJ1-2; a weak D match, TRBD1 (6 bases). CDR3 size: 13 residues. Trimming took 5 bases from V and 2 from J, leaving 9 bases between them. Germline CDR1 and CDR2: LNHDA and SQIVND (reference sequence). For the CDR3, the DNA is TGTGCCAGTAGTGTACAGGGAAACTATGGCTACACCTTC. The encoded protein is CASSVQGNYGYTF.

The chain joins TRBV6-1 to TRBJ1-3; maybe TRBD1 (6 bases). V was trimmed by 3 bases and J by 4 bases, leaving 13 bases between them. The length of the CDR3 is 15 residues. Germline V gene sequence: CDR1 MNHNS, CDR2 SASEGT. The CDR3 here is CASSDRTARGNTIYF. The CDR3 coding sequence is TGTGCCAGCAGTGATAGGACAGCGAGGGGAAACACCATATATTTT.

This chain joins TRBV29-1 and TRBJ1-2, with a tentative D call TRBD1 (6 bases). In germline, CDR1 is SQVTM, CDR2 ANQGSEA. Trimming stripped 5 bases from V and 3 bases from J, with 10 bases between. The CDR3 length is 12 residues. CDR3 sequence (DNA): TGCAGCGTTCGGGGGGCCGACTATGGCTACACCTTC. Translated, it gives CSVRGADYGYTF.

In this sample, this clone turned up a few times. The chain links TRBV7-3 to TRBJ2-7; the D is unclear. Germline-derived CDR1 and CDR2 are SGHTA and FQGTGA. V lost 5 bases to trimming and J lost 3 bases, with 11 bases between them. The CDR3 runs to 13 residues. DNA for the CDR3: TGTGCCAGCAGCCCGGCACCGGGCTACGAGCAGTACTTC. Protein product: CASSPAPGYEQYF.

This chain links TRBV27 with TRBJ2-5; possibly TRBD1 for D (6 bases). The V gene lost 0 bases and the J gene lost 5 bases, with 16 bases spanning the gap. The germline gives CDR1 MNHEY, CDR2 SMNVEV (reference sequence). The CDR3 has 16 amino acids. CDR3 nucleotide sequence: TGTGCCAGCAGTTTATCACGGGCCCTGAGGGGGGAGACCCAGTACTTC. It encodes CASSLSRALRGETQYF.

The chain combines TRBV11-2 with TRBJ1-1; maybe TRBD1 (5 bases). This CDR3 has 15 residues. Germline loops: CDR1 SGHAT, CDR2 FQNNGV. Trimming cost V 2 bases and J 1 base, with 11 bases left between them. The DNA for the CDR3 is TGTGCCAGCAGCTTACACGGGGGATGGAACACTGAAGCTTTCTTT. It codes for CASSLHGGWNTEAFF.

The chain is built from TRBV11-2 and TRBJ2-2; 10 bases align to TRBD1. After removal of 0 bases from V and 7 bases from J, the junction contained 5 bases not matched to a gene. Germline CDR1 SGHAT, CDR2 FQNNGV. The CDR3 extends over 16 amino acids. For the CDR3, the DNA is TGTGCCAGCAGCTTAGACCGGGACAGGGGTCACGGGGAGCTGTTTTTT. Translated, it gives CASSLDRDRGHGELFF.